The rows below give T cell receptor beta chains drawn from one sample of a study of technical replicates of blood from a few donors. TCRdb keeps only in-frame clones here, not all; method: immunoSEQ multiplex PCR. The repertoire has roughly 80,000 clones, approximately 93% of them found once; the top ten carry roughly 0.25%. The specimen sequenced was T cells isolated from PBMCs. The receptors derive from a human donor in good health. Both conserved end residues are part of each CDR3. Each record gives: CDR3 protein, CDR3 DNA, D gene, J gene, V gene, clone size. A D gene is named only where the DNA matches it firmly. The size entry is marked missing in some rows and otherwise reads once, few, many or a size class.

CASSPLQGAGANVLTF | TGTGCCAGCAGCCCCCTCCAGGGGGCTGGGGCCAACGTCCTGACTTTC | TRBD1 | TRBJ2-6 | TRBV11-2 | -
CASSRSGPLYEQYF | TGTGCCAGCAGTCGATCAGGGCCCCTCTACGAGCAGTACTTC | - | TRBJ2-7 | TRBV6-5 | -
CASSVAPSTYEQYF | TGTGCCAGCAGCGTAGCCCCTAGTACCTACGAGCAGTACTTC | - | TRBJ2-7 | TRBV9 | -
CASSSRTATGELFF | TGTGCCAGCAGTTCTCGGACAGCCACCGGGGAGCTGTTTTTT | - | TRBJ2-2 | TRBV27 | -
CAWSRGQGAGEQFF | TGTGCCTGGAGTAGAGGACAGGGGGCAGGCGAGCAGTTCTTC | TRBD1 | TRBJ2-1 | TRBV30 | -
CASSPTGGDTEAFF | TGTGCCAGCTCACCAACAGGGGGTGACACTGAAGCTTTCTTT | TRBD1 | TRBJ1-1 | TRBV18 | -
CASSEKLIIRLRGSYEQYF | TGTGCCAGCAGTGAAAAATTAATTATTCGGTTAAGGGGCAGCTACGAGCAGTACTTC | - | TRBJ2-7 | TRBV2 | -
CASSLAGGTDTQYF | TGTGCCAGCAGCTTAGCGGGGGGCACAGATACGCAGTATTTT | TRBD2 | TRBJ2-3 | TRBV7-3 | -
CASSPTMNTEAFF | TGTGCCAGCAGCCCTACTATGAACACTGAAGCTTTCTTT | - | TRBJ1-1 | TRBV9 | -
CASSLFQGLGETQYF | TGTGCCAGCAGTTTATTCCAGGGCCTGGGGGAGACCCAGTACTTC | - | TRBJ2-5 | TRBV27 | once
CASTYSIEAFF | TGTGCCAGCACTTACTCGATCGAAGCTTTCTTT | - | TRBJ1-1 | TRBV28 | -
CASSYRHLQGGTEAFF | TGTGCCAGCAGTTACCGCCACTTACAGGGAGGGACTGAAGCTTTCTTT | - | TRBJ1-1 | TRBV6-6 | -
CASSNTRDFSGNTIYF | TGTGCCAGCAGCAATACCCGGGACTTCTCTGGAAACACCATATATTTT | - | TRBJ1-3 | TRBV21-1 | -
CASSLVLQETQYF | TGTGCCAGCAGCTTAGTACTCCAAGAGACCCAGTACTTC | - | TRBJ2-5 | TRBV7-9 | -
CASSSPQGIDYEQYF | TGTGCCAGCAGCTCGCCACAGGGAATCGACTACGAGCAGTACTTC | - | TRBJ2-7 | TRBV11-2 | -
CASSIGTAYSPLHF | TGTGCCAGTAGTATCGGCACAGCCTATTCACCCCTCCACTTT | - | TRBJ1-6 | TRBV19 | -